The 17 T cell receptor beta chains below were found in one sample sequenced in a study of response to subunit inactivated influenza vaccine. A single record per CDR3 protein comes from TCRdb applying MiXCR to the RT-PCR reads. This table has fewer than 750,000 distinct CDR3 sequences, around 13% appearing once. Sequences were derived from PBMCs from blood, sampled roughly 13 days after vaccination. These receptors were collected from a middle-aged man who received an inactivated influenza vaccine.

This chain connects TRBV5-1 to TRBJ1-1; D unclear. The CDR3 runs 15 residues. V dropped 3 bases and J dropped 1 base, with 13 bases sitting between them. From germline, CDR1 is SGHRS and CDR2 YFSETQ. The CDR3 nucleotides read TGCGCCAGCAGCTCTAGGACCACCGCGAACACTGAAGCTTTCTTT. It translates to CASSSRTTANTEAFF.

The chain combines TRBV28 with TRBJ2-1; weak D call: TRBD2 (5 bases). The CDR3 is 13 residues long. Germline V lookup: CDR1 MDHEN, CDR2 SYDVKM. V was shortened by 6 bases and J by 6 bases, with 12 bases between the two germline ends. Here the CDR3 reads CASRNGLFNEQFF. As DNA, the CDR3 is TGTGCCAGCAGAAACGGACTCTTCAATGAGCAGTTCTTC.

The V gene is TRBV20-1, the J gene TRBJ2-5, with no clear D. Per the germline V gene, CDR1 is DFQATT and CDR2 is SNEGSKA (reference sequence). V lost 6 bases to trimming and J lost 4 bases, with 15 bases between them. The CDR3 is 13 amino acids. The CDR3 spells CSASPHGGETQYF. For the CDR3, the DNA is TGCAGTGCCAGCCCCCACGGTGGAGAGACCCAGTACTTC.

This CDR3 is CARYPGRIPGRADTGELFF. CDR3 sequence (DNA): TGTGCCAGGTATCCGGGACGGATTCCCGGGAGGGCAGACACCGGGGAGCTGTTTTTT. The chain links TRBV3-1 to TRBJ2-2; 8 nucleotides align to TRBD2. The junction had 21 bases not matched to a gene; V was cut back by 9 bases and J by 3 bases. This CDR3 has 19 amino acids. From germline, CDR1 is LGHDT and CDR2 YNNKEL (reference sequence).

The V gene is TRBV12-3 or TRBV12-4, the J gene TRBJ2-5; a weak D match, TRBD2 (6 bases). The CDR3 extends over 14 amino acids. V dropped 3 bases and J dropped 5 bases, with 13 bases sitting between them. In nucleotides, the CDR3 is TGTGCCAGCAGTTTCCACGGGAGCAGGGAGACCCAGTACTTC. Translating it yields CASSFHGSRETQYF.

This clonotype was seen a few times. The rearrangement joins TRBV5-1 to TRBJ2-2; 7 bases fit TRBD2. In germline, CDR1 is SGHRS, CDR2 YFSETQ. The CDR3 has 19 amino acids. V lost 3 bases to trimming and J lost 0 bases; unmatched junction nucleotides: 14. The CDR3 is CASSSVRGRGTTNTGELFF. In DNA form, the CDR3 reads TGCGCCAGCAGCTCGGTTCGAGGGCGGGGGACCACGAACACCGGGGAGCTGTTTTTT.

CDR3 in DNA: TGTGCCAGCAGTACGGACACGAGGGGTTCACCCCTCCACTTT. Translation gives CASSTDTRGSPLHF. V is TRBV12-3 or TRBV12-4 and J is TRBJ1-6; a possible D gene is TRBD1 (5 bases). The CDR3 consists of 14 residues. The V gene lost 5 bases and the J gene lost 9 bases, with 14 bases spanning the gap.

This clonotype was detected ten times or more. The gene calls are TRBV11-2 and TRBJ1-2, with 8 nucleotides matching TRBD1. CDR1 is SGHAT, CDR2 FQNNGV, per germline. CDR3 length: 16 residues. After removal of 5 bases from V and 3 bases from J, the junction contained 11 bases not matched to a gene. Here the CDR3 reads CASSRLRDRRYYGYTF. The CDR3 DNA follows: TGTGCCAGCAGCAGACTTCGGGACAGGCGGTACTATGGCTACACCTTC.

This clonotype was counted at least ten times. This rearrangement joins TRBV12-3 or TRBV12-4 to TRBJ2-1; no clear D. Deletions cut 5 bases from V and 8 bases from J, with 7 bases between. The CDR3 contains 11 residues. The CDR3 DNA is TGTGCCAGCAGTCCATTAGATGAGCAGTTCTTC. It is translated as CASSPLDEQFF.

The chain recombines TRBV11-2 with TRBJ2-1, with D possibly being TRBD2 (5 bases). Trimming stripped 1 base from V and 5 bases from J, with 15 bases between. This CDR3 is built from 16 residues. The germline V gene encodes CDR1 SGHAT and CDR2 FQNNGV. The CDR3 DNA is TGTGCCAGCAGCTTAGCCGCCAGCGGTGGCCACAATGAGCAGTTCTTC. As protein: CASSLAASGGHNEQFF.

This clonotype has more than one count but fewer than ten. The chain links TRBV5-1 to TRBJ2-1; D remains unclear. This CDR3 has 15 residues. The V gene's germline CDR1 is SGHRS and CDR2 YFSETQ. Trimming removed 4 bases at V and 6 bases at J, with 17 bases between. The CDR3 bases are TGCGCCAGCAGCCCGAACCCGGTCCCCCTCAATGAGCAGTTCTTC. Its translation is CASSPNPVPLNEQFF.

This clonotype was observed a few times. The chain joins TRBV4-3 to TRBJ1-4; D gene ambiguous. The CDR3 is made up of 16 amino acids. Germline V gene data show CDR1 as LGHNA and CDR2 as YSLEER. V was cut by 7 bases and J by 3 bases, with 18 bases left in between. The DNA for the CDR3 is TGCGCCAGCACCCGGCAAGTCGCAGCCGCTAATGAAAAACTGTTTTTT. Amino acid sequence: CASTRQVAAANEKLFF.

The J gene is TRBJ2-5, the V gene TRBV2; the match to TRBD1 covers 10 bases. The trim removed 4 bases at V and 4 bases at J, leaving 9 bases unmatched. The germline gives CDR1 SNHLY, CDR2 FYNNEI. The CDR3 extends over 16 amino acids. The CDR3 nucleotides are TGTGCCAGCAGTGTGGACAGGGGGGCTGTGGGAGAGACCCAGTACTTC. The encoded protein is CASSVDRGAVGETQYF.

The CDR3 DNA is TGTGCCAGCAGCTTGCGGCCCTATTCCTCCTACAATGAGCAGTTCTTC. Amino acid sequence: CASSLRPYSSYNEQFF. V and J are TRBV7-9 and TRBJ2-1; D unclear. This CDR3 has 16 amino acids. CDR1 and CDR2 (germline): SEHNR, FQNEAQ (reference sequence). V was shortened by 3 bases and J by 0 bases, with 12 bases between the two germline ends. Full variable domain (outside the CDR3, taken from reference TRBV7-9 and TRBJ2-1): DTGVSQNPRHKITKRGQNVTFRCDPISEHNRLYWYRQTLGQGPEFLTYFQNEAQLEKSRLLSDRFSAERPKGSFSTLEIQRTEQGDSAMYLCASSLRPYSSYNEQFFGPGTRLTVL.

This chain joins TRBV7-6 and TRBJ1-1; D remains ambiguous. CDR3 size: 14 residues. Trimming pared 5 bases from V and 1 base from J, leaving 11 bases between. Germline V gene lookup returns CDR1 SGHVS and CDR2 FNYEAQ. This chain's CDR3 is CASSPGFSNTEAFF. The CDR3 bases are TGTGCCAGCAGCCCCGGGTTTTCGAACACTGAAGCTTTCTTT.

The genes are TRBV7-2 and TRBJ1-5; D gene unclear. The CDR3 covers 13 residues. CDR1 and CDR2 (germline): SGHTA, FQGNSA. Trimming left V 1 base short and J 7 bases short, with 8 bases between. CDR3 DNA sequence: TGTGCCAGCAGCTTAGGCGTCTGGCAGCCCCAGCATTTT. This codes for CASSLGVWQPQHF.

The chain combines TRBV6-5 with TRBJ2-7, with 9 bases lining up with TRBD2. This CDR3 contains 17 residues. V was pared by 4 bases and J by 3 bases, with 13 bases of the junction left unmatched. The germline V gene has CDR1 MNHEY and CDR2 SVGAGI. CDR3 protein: CASSSGGLAGPFYEQYF. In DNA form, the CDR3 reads TGTGCCAGCAGTTCCGGCGGTCTAGCGGGACCCTTCTACGAGCAGTACTTC.